The T cell receptor beta chain under discussion was sequenced for a study of cytomegalovirus exposure and HLA in healthy donors. Findings and limits, study-wide: Trimming of TCR beta V- and J-genes showed a link, identified in a later analysis, to a missense DCLRE1C variant.

The CDR3 runs to 16 residues. Looked up from germline, CDR1 is SGHRS and CDR2 is YFSETQ. V was pared by 0 bases and J by 4 bases, with 15 bases between. This clone was counted between two and nine times. Its target is unknown. In the PCR, 60 Vbeta and 13 Jbeta primers were used. In the original workflow: An analysis performed later counted roughly 80 million unique TCR beta chains (approximately 10 million of them shared). Repertoires were generated with immunoSEQ multiplex PCR, while TCRdb's copy carries only in-frame clones and drops some. V and J calls and clone size follow that table, whereas D and trimming were derived from the DNA. The table has roughly 290,000 clones, roughly 80% seen once.

The receptor's source is a girl aged 2 to 9 in good health and CMV-seronegative. The rearrangement joins TRBV5-1 to TRBJ2-3; maybe TRBD2 (5 bases). The specimen sequenced was PBMCs. DNA for the CDR3: TGCGCCAGCAGCTTGGTGTGGGGAGCTATGGCAGATACGCAGTATTTT. Its protein product is CASSLVWGAMADTQYF.